Shown below are 9 T cell receptor beta chains from a single sample sequenced in a study of radiotherapy plus CTLA-4 blockade in lung cancer. Sequencing was performed with immunoSEQ multiplex PCR; in TCRdb, only in-frame clones are kept and a portion is missing. There are around 70,000 clones in the sample; approximately 82% occur only once, and roughly 4% lies in the top ten. The sample in question was peripheral blood, obtained from a patient treated with radiotherapy plus ipilimumab. These receptors all come from a human donor with non-small cell lung cancer who had a partial response to radiotherapy plus ipilimumab.

J is TRBJ1-5 and V is TRBV7-2; D call uncertain. The V gene's germline CDR1 is SGHTA and CDR2 FQGNSA. The V gene lost 5 bases and the J gene lost 7 bases, with 15 bases spanning the gap. The CDR3 contains 14 residues. CDR3 in amino acids: CASSATSSRQPQHF. The CDR3 DNA reads TGTGCCAGCAGCGCCACCAGCTCCAGGCAGCCCCAGCATTTT.

This chain connects TRBV28 to TRBJ2-3; 9 bases fit TRBD1. The germline CDR1 and CDR2 sequences are MDHEN and SYDVKM. V dropped 4 bases and J dropped 4; count of bases not matched to a gene: 3. This CDR3 is built from 14 residues. This chain's CDR3 is CASSSGQGSDTQYF. Here the CDR3 DNA reads TGTGCCAGCAGTTCCGGACAGGGGTCAGATACGCAGTATTTT. The full variable domain, in which reference TRBV28 and TRBJ2-3 provide the parts outside the CDR3, is DVKVTQSSRYLVKRTGEKVFLECVQDMDHENMFWYRQDPGLGLRLIYFSYDVKMKEKGDIPEGYSVSREKKERFSLILESASTNQTSMYLCASSSGQGSDTQYFGPGTRLTVL.

The V and J genes are TRBV5-6 and TRBJ2-3; D gene uncertain. The CDR3 loop spans 12 amino acids. The germline V and J ends were trimmed by 3 bases and 6 bases, with 8 bases remaining between them. Germline CDR1 SGHDT, CDR2 YYEEEE. CDR3 protein: CASSWSGDTQYF. The CDR3 coding sequence is TGTGCCAGCAGCTGGAGTGGGGATACGCAGTATTTT.

V is TRBV9 and J is TRBJ2-5; D perhaps matches TRBD1 (6 bases). The V end lost 4 bases, the J end lost 4 bases, and 17 bases lay between the germline ends. The CDR3 loop spans 15 amino acids. Germline V gene lookup returns CDR1 SGDLS and CDR2 YYNGEE. The CDR3 DNA is TGTGCCAGCAGCCCCTCAGGGGCTGGTGGAGAGACCCAGTACTTC. Amino acid sequence: CASSPSGAGGETQYF.

V usage is TRBV21-1 and J usage is TRBJ1-2. TRBV21-1 is tagged as a pseudogene. The CDR3 consists of 15 residues. For the CDR3, the DNA is TGTGCCAGCAGCAAAAGGCCTGGGAGGACGCATGGCTACACCTTC. Protein sequence: CASSKRPGRTHGYTF.

The rearrangement links TRBV5-1 to TRBJ2-3, with D uncertain. V was clipped by 0 bases and J by 1 base, with 12 bases between them. The germline CDR1 and CDR2 sequences are SGHRS and YFSETQ. The CDR3 has 16 amino acids. CDR3 nucleotide sequence: TGCGCCAGCAGCTTGGATTCGAGCCGTCGCACAGATACGCAGTATTTT. It is translated as CASSLDSSRRTDTQYF.

In this sample, this clone turned up a few times. V and J are TRBV10-1 and TRBJ2-5; 7 bases agree with TRBD2. Germline CDR1 reads WNHNN; CDR2 reads SYGVQD (reference sequence). Germline trimming cut 2 bases from V and 3 bases from J; bases unmatched to any gene: 12. There are 17 residues in the CDR3. The CDR3 spells CASSEVSASGKEETQYF. CDR3 DNA: TGCGCCAGCAGTGAGGTTTCGGCGAGCGGGAAGGAAGAGACCCAGTACTTC.

The V and J genes are TRBV6-5 and TRBJ2-7; TRBD1 aligns across 8 bases. Germline V gene lookup returns CDR1 MNHEY and CDR2 SVGAGI. The ends lost 2 bases at V and 2 bases at J; junction bases unmatched: 5. The CDR3 runs to 15 residues. The chain's CDR3 is CASSYQGASTYEQYF. CDR3 in DNA: TGTGCCAGCAGTTACCAGGGGGCGTCCACCTACGAGCAGTACTTC.

The chain links TRBV9 to TRBJ1-4, with TRBD1 matching over 12 bases. This CDR3 has 17 residues. Germline CDR1 is SGDLS and CDR2 is YYNGEE. V was pared by 0 bases and J by 8 bases, with 8 bases of the junction left unmatched. The CDR3 sequence: CASSVGVGDRGREKLFF. The CDR3 region has the DNA TGTGCCAGCAGCGTAGGGGTGGGGGACAGGGGGCGCGAAAAACTGTTTTTT.